This TCR beta chain emerged from a study of blood T cell repertoires in COVID-19. Background on the study: Sources were T cells, B-cell-depleted T cells, or PBMCs; the material itself was cDNA or gDNA.

Clones were read by immunoSEQ multiplex PCR, and TCRdb kept only the in-frame ones, dropping some. The profile shows 490,000 or so clones, over 75% of them singletons. The V end was cut by 4 bases, the J end by 0 bases, with 11 bases between. This CDR3 comprises 16 residues. Germline assignment: CDR1 SGDLS and CDR2 YYNGEE. V is TRBV9 and J is TRBJ1-6; D is unclear. Material: PBMCs or T cells enriched from blood (not recorded which). The TCR was taken from a woman aged 40 to 55 who had recovered from COVID-19. CDR3 coding DNA: TGTGCCAGCAGCCCGGGTGGTTTCTCCTATAATTCACCCCTCCACTTT. Translated, it gives CASSPGGFSYNSPLHF.